The 32 T cell receptor beta chains in this list originate from one sample, sequenced in a study of T cells after yellow fever vaccination. Each CDR3 protein gets one entry after TCRdb re-called the 5' RACE reads with MiXCR. The repertoire holds about 400,000 distinct CDR3 sequences, with roughly 6.1% as singletons. Sequencing used PBMCs, obtained 5 days after the yellow fever booster vaccination. Receptors originate from a man younger than 45 who received the YFV17D yellow fever vaccine.

V is TRBV5-4 and J is TRBJ2-2, with a weak D call TRBD2 (6 bases). Germline V gene lookup returns CDR1 SGHNT and CDR2 YYREEE (reference sequence). There are 13 residues in the CDR3. V gave up 7 bases and J gave up 6 bases, with 13 bases separating them. CDR3: CASCRERAGELFF. The CDR3 region has the DNA TGTGCCAGCTGCCGGGAGAGGGCCGGGGAGCTGTTTTTT.

This clonotype came up a few times. The rearrangement uses TRBV29-1 and TRBJ2-7, with TRBD2 identical over 13 bases. The CDR3 loop spans 14 amino acids. The V gene's germline CDR1 is SQVTM and CDR2 ANQGSEA. V gave up 5 bases and J gave up 0 bases; unmatched junction bases: 1. In DNA, the CDR3 is TGCAGCGTTAGGACTAGCGGGAGCTCCTACGAGCAGTACTTC. It is translated as CSVRTSGSSYEQYF.

This clonotype came up a few times. The V and J genes are TRBV6-1 and TRBJ2-7, with 9 nucleotides matching TRBD1. The CDR3 is 15 amino acids. Per the germline V gene, CDR1 is MNHNS and CDR2 is SASEGT. V was pared by 4 bases and J by 2 bases, with 6 bases of the junction left unmatched. In nucleotides, the CDR3 is TGTGCCAGCAGTGCCCGGGACAGGGTAACCTACGAGCAGTACTTC. Translated: CASSARDRVTYEQYF.

This clonotype was picked up many times. The chain links TRBV11-2 to TRBJ2-7; tentatively, D is TRBD2 (6 bases). CDR1 SGHAT and CDR2 FQNNGV come from the germline V gene. This CDR3 region has 18 residues. The V and J ends lost 0 bases and 5 bases respectively, with 23 bases between them. The CDR3, as DNA: TGTGCCAGCAGCTTAGAGGTTGTTGCGAGCGGGTTGTGGGACGAGCAGTACTTC. This gives the protein CASSLEVVASGLWDEQYF.

This chain uses TRBV2 with TRBJ2-1; no clear D. Germline V gene data show CDR1 as SNHLY and CDR2 as FYNNEI. The V and J ends lost 4 bases and 6 bases respectively, with 7 bases between them. CDR3 length: 12 residues. The CDR3 sequence: CASSASPNEQFF. In DNA, the CDR3 is TGTGCCAGCAGTGCCTCGCCCAATGAGCAGTTCTTC.

This clonotype was seen ten or more times. The chain is built from TRBV29-1 and TRBJ2-2; either TRBD1 or TRBD2 may fit D (5 bases each). The CDR3 is 15 amino acids. The germline V gene encodes CDR1 SQVTM and CDR2 ANQGSEA. The V gene lost 6 bases and the J gene lost 5 bases, with 19 bases spanning the gap. The CDR3 nucleotides read TGCAGCGTCACAAACCTGGGACCTGGTACCGGGGAGCTGTTTTTT. Its translation is CSVTNLGPGTGELFF.

The chain carries TRBV5-1 and TRBJ2-2; TRBD1 is a possible D gene (6 bases). Trimming stripped 0 bases from V and 6 bases from J, with 9 bases between. The length of the CDR3 is 14 residues. Germline CDR1 is SGHRS and CDR2 is YFSETQ. The CDR3 loop is CASSLEQGSGELFF. The DNA of the CDR3 is TGCGCCAGCAGCTTGGAACAGGGATCCGGGGAGCTGTTTTTT. The full variable domain, its missing parts supplied by reference TRBV5-1 and TRBJ2-2, is KAGVTQTPRYLIKTRGQQVTLSCSPISGHRSVSWYQQTPGQGLQFLFEYFSETQRNKGNFPGRFSGRQFSNSRSEMNVSTLELGDSALYLCASSLEQGSGELFFGEGSRLTVL.

With respect to this clonotype: This may be a read error: a much more frequent sequence differs by one nucleotide. This chain links TRBV6-5 with TRBJ1-2; D might be TRBD1 (6 bases). Looked up from germline, CDR1 is MNHEY and CDR2 is SVGAGI. CDR3 length: 12 residues. The CDR3 here is CGSSGTRGGYTF. CDR3 coding DNA: TGTGGCAGCAGTGGGACACGTGGGGGCTACACCTTC.

This clonotype has only a few counts. This chain links TRBV20-1 with TRBJ2-1; 12 positions match TRBD2. Germline loops: CDR1 DFQATT, CDR2 SNEGSKA (reference sequence). This CDR3 has 15 amino acids. V trimming: 0 bases; J trimming: 9 bases; junction bases outside the gene matches: 6. The CDR3 loop reads CSARDRLAGVAEQFF. The CDR3 DNA is TGCAGTGCTAGAGATCGACTAGCGGGAGTGGCTGAGCAGTTCTTC.

This clonotype occurred many times. This CDR3 reads CSVDKSGKDTQYF. The CDR3 nucleotides read TGCAGCGTTGATAAAAGCGGGAAGGATACGCAGTATTTT. This chain uses TRBV29-1 with TRBJ2-3, with 7 bases matching TRBD2. Looked up from germline, CDR1 is SQVTM and CDR2 is ANQGSEA. CDR3 length: 13 residues. The J segment lost 6 bases and the V segment lost 3 bases, leaving 6 bases of the junction unmatched.

This clonotype was seen more than once but under ten times. The rearrangement joins TRBV12-3 or TRBV12-4 to TRBJ2-3; D gene unclear. The CDR3 runs 13 residues. Deletions cut 4 bases from V and 0 bases from J, with 5 bases between. CDR3 in amino acids: CASSSYSTDTQYF. The CDR3 bases are TGTGCCAGCAGTTCCTATAGCACAGATACGCAGTATTTT.

The chain joins TRBV5-1 to TRBJ2-7; tentatively, D is TRBD1 or TRBD2 (5 bases each). This CDR3 is 14 amino acids long. Germline values: CDR1 SGHRS, CDR2 YFSETQ. The V end lost 0 bases, the J end lost 2 bases, and 9 bases lay between the germline ends. The CDR3 sequence is CASSLGKGPYEQYF. The CDR3, as DNA: TGCGCCAGCAGCTTGGGAAAGGGACCCTACGAGCAGTACTTC.

This clonotype has a handful of counts. This sequence joins TRBV3-1 and TRBJ2-2; weak D call: TRBD1 (6 bases). The CDR3 covers 16 residues. Germline V lookup: CDR1 LGHDT, CDR2 YNNKEL (reference sequence). The germline V and J ends were trimmed by 1 base and 1 base, with 10 bases remaining between them. In DNA form, the CDR3 reads TGTGCCAGCAGCCAAGTGGGGGCAGAGAACACCGGGGAGCTGTTTTTT. It translates to CASSQVGAENTGELFF.

This clonotype was detected ten times or more. The chain couples TRBV12-3 or TRBV12-4 to TRBJ2-1; 9 nucleotides align to TRBD2. CDR3 length: 15 amino acids. Trimming took 7 bases from V and 3 from J; bases not matched to a gene: 7. The chain's CDR3 is CASTSGTSLYNEQFF. CDR3 nucleotide sequence: TGTGCCAGCACCTCAGGGACTAGCCTCTACAATGAGCAGTTCTTC.

The rearrangement uses TRBV7-8 and TRBJ2-2, with 10 bases matching TRBD2. J gave up 6 bases and V 0 bases, and 10 bases lay outside the gene matches. Germline CDR1 is SGHVS and CDR2 is FQNEAQ. The CDR3 has 18 residues. CDR3 residues: CASSLAGLAGARAGELFF. CDR3 bases: TGTGCCAGCAGCTTAGCTGGGCTAGCGGGAGCCCGGGCCGGGGAGCTGTTTTTT.

This sequence joins TRBV10-2 and TRBJ2-7, with TRBD2 as a possible D gene (6 bases). Per the germline V gene, CDR1 is WSHSY and CDR2 is SAAADI. The CDR3 has 16 residues. V was pared by 4 bases and J by 0 bases, with 16 bases between. CDR3 protein: CASSGLGTASSYEQYF. CDR3 coding DNA: TGCGCCAGCAGTGGGCTCGGGACTGCTAGCTCCTACGAGCAGTACTTC.

In DNA form, the CDR3 reads TGTGCCAGCAGTGAACCCCCCCACGAGCAGTACTTC. It is translated as CASSEPPHEQYF. The V and J genes are TRBV25-1 and TRBJ2-7; D not certain. V was clipped by 2 bases and J by 5 bases, with 7 bases between them. Germline V CDR1 and CDR2: MGHDK, SYGVNS. The CDR3 is 12 residues long.

The rearrangement joins TRBV5-1 to TRBJ2-5, with 10 bases that match TRBD2. V lost 2 bases, J lost 5 bases, and 6 bases stayed unmatched. The germline V gene has CDR1 SGHRS and CDR2 YFSETQ. The CDR3 is 15 amino acids. CDR3 nucleotide sequence: TGCGCCAGCAGCTTTGTAACAGCGGGAGGGGAGACCCAGTACTTC. Translating gives CASSFVTAGGETQYF.

The chain is built from TRBV7-2 and TRBJ2-2; no reliable D call. The CDR3 runs to 14 residues. CDR1 SGHTA and CDR2 FQGNSA come from the germline V gene. V shed 2 bases and J shed 6 bases, with 10 bases lying between them. CDR3 amino acids: CASSLISPSGELFF. The CDR3 DNA is TGTGCCAGCAGCTTAATTTCGCCCTCCGGGGAGCTGTTTTTT.

Many counts were recorded for this clonotype. The J gene is TRBJ2-2, the V gene TRBV29-1; D perhaps matches TRBD1 (6 bases). CDR1 is SQVTM and CDR2 is ANQGSEA in the germline V gene. The CDR3 covers 13 residues. V lost 7 bases to trimming and J lost 7 bases, with 16 bases between them. As DNA, the CDR3 is TGCAGCGCCAGAACAGGGTTAGGCGGGGAGCTGTTTTTT. It is translated as CSARTGLGGELFF.

This clonotype turned up a few times. This chain uses TRBV5-1 with TRBJ1-5, with a weak D call TRBD1 (6 bases). V lost 6 bases and J lost 1, with 14 bases in between. Germline values: CDR1 SGHRS, CDR2 YFSETQ. The CDR3 is made up of 15 amino acids. CDR3 region: CASTEAGASNQPQHF. CDR3 bases: TGCGCCAGCACGGAGGCAGGGGCCAGCAATCAGCCCCAGCATTTT.

The rearrangement joins TRBV30 to TRBJ1-3; the D gene is possibly TRBD1 (5 bases). Germline V gives CDR1 GTSNPN, CDR2 SVGIG (reference sequence). The CDR3 spans 13 residues. V was trimmed by 4 bases and J by 3 bases, leaving 10 bases between them. CDR3 nucleotide sequence: TGTGCCTGGACCGGGGCCCGTGGAAACACCATATATTTT. It is translated as CAWTGARGNTIYF.

The table lists this clonotype with a count of one. The genes are TRBV29-1 and TRBJ2-5; the D gene is possibly TRBD2 (5 bases). The length of the CDR3 is 15 residues. Looked up from germline, CDR1 is SQVTM and CDR2 is ANQGSEA. V was pared by 4 bases and J by 4 bases, with 19 bases between. The CDR3 DNA reads as TGCAGCGTTGGAAGAACAGCGGCACTCGGAGAGACCCAGTACTTC. Translation: CSVGRTAALGETQYF.

The chain links TRBV6-5 to TRBJ2-2; no clear D gene. The CDR3 is made up of 13 amino acids. V lost 2 bases to trimming and J lost 7 bases, with 8 bases between them. The V gene's germline CDR1 is MNHEY and CDR2 SVGAGI. CDR3: CASSYVRGGELFF. The CDR3 DNA reads as TGTGCCAGCAGTTACGTCCGCGGCGGGGAGCTGTTTTTT.

The chain has TRBV4-1 and TRBJ2-2; 9 bases are shared with TRBD1. Per germline, CDR1 MGHRA and CDR2 YSYEKL. This CDR3 region has 15 residues. With V trimmed by 4 bases and J by 8 bases, 8 bases remained unmatched. The CDR3 sequence: CASSPRDRVPGELFF. The CDR3 DNA reads TGCGCCAGCAGCCCCAGGGACAGGGTGCCGGGGGAGCTGTTTTTT.

This clonotype was found many times. The chain links TRBV7-9 to TRBJ1-5; 8 bases match TRBD1. Germline CDR1 SEHNR, CDR2 FQNEAQ (reference sequence). The V gene end was trimmed by 6 bases and the J gene end by 7 bases; junction bases not matched to a gene: 5. There are 13 residues in the CDR3. The CDR3 sequence: CASSYDRGQPQHF. The CDR3 coding sequence is TGTGCCAGCAGTTACGACAGGGGACAGCCCCAGCATTTT.

This clonotype was seen a few times. This chain joins TRBV30 and TRBJ2-7, with D tentatively TRBD1 (6 bases). Germline V CDR1 and CDR2: GTSNPN, SVGIG (reference sequence). V dropped 1 base and J dropped 1 base, with 14 bases sitting between them. There are 15 residues in the CDR3. This chain's CDR3 is CAWSGIQGNSYEQYF. The CDR3 DNA is TGTGCCTGGAGTGGCATCCAGGGGAATTCCTACGAGCAGTACTTC.

The sample holds a few counts of this clonotype. The chain links TRBV24-1 to TRBJ2-2; TRBD2 agrees at 9 bases. The CDR3 contains 13 residues. CDR1 is KGHDR, CDR2 SFDVKD, per germline. J gave up 7 bases and V 6 bases, and 2 bases lay outside the gene matches. DNA of the CDR3: TGTGCCACCAGTCGTAGCGGGAGCGGGGAGCTGTTTTTT. This codes for CATSRSGSGELFF.

This clonotype was counted ten times or more. This chain joins TRBV6-5 and TRBJ2-7; D unresolved. This CDR3 comprises 16 residues. CDR1 is MNHEY, CDR2 SVGAGI, per germline. V lost 0 bases and J lost 2, with 14 bases in between. CDR3 in DNA: TGTGCCAGCAGTTACTCCCGGTCCGTAAGGGCCTACGAGCAGTACTTC. Its protein product is CASSYSRSVRAYEQYF.

This chain uses TRBV5-1 with TRBJ2-1; tentatively, D is TRBD1 (6 bases). Germline assignment: CDR1 SGHRS and CDR2 YFSETQ. The CDR3 consists of 14 residues. Trimming removed 6 bases at V and 8 bases at J, with 18 bases between. CDR3 sequence reads: CASTRQVEGHEQFF. DNA of the CDR3: TGCGCCAGCACCCGACAGGTGGAAGGCCATGAGCAGTTCTTC. Using reference TRBV5-1 and TRBJ2-1 for the parts outside the CDR3, the full variable domain is KAGVTQTPRYLIKTRGQQVTLSCSPISGHRSVSWYQQTPGQGLQFLFEYFSETQRNKGNFPGRFSGRQFSNSRSEMNVSTLELGDSALYLCASTRQVEGHEQFFGPGTRLTVL.

This clonotype was seen only a few times. This chain uses TRBV7-8 with TRBJ2-5, with D unresolved. The CDR3 loop spans 13 amino acids. Looked up from germline, CDR1 is SGHVS and CDR2 is FQNEAQ. Trimming took off 4 bases at V and 8 bases at J, with 14 bases between the two ends. The CDR3 bases are TGTGCCAGCAGCTCCGGACCCGAAGTCACCCAGTACTTC. Its protein product is CASSSGPEVTQYF.

The chain is built from TRBV28 and TRBJ1-2; a weak D match, TRBD1 (5 bases). V was shortened by 6 bases and J by 0 bases, with 11 bases between the two germline ends. The CDR3 length is 14 residues. The germline CDR1 and CDR2 sequences are MDHEN and SYDVKM. The CDR3 DNA reads as TGTGCCAGCAGAACCGGGGCCTCTAACTATGGCTACACCTTC. Its translation: CASRTGASNYGYTF.